This T cell receptor beta chain was documented in a study of T cells in Graves' hyperthyroidism and ophthalmopathy. The CDR3 totals 11 residues. The V end lost 4 bases, the J end lost 11 bases, and 9 bases lay between the germline ends. The germline V gene has CDR1 SEHNR and CDR2 FQNEAQ (reference sequence). Authors of the study amplified TCR beta CDR3 regions from RNA transcripts. TCR CDR3 underwent first-round RT-PCR with the HTBI primer set. In TCRdb, the multiplex PCR reads were re-called with MiXCR into one record per CDR3 protein. In the table there are 550,000 to 700,000 distinct CDR3 sequences, around 45% of which are singletons. Study-level results: Blood samples included most of the expanded thyroid clonotypes exceeding 0.001. The authors' 13 V-J model separated ophthalmopathy from stable hyperthyroidism. Model output signaled ophthalmopathy a median about seven months ahead of onset.

Details on this clonotype: Antigen specificity is unknown.

What was sequenced was peripheral blood or thyroid tissue (not recorded which). The chain carries TRBV7-9 and TRBJ1-3; unclear D gene. The clonotype was recovered from an adult woman with Graves' disease, either hyperthyroidism or ophthalmopathy (not recorded which). The CDR3 reads CASSYRPAIYF. The CDR3 DNA sequence: TGTGCCAGCAGCTACAGACCCGCCATATATTTT. The entire variable domain, with the rest obtained from reference TRBV7-9 and TRBJ1-3, is as follows: DTGVSQNPRHKITKRGQNVTFRCDPISEHNRLYWYRQTLGQGPEFLTYFQNEAQLEKSRLLSDRFSAERPKGSFSTLEIQRTEQGDSAMYLCASSYRPAIYFGEGSWLTVV.